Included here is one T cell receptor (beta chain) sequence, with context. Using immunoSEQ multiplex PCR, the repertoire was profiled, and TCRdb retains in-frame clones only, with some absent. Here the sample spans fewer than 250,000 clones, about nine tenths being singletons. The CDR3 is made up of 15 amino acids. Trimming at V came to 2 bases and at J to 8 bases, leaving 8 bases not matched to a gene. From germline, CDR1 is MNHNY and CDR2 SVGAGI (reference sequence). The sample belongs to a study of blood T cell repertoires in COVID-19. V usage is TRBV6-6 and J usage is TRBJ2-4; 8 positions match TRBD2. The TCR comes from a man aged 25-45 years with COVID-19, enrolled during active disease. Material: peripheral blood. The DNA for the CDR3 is TGTGCCAGCAGTTACGCTCGGGGGGGTGCAGACATTCAGTACTTC. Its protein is CASSYARGGADIQYF.